The rows below give T cell receptor beta chains drawn from one sample of a study of cytomegalovirus exposure and HLA in healthy donors. Clones were read by immunoSEQ multiplex PCR, and TCRdb kept only the in-frame ones, dropping some. In the table there are about 140,000 clones, approximately 79% of which are singletons. The sequenced sample consisted of PBMCs. The source of these receptors is a man aged 35-49 years in good health and CMV-seropositive. The CDR3 runs from the conserved cysteine through the conserved F or W. D genes are given only for firm matches. Expanded clones get a size class; other rows say once, few or many, or leave the size out.

J gene: TRBJ2-6
V gene: TRBV9
D gene: .
clone size: .
CDR3 DNA: TGTGCCAGCAGCGTAGCCGGTTCCTCTGGGGCCAACGTCCTGACTTTC
CDR3 protein: CASSVAGSSGANVLTF

J gene: TRBJ1-1
V gene: TRBV6-1
D gene: TRBD1
clone size: .
CDR3 DNA: TGTGCCAGCAACGACAGGGGGCAGATTCTGGGTGAAGCTTTCTTT
CDR3 protein: CASNDRGQILGEAFF

J gene: TRBJ2-1
V gene: TRBV28
D gene: TRBD2
clone size: .
CDR3 DNA: TGTGCCACCCTGCCGGGAGGGTCCTACAATGAGCAGTTCTTC
CDR3 protein: CATLPGGSYNEQFF

J gene: TRBJ2-3
V gene: TRBV7-3
D gene: TRBD2
clone size: .
CDR3 DNA: TGTGCCAGCAGCCCCCAAGCTAGCGGGAAGACAGATACGCAGTATTTT
CDR3 protein: CASSPQASGKTDTQYF

J gene: TRBJ1-2
V gene: TRBV10-3
D gene: .
clone size: few
CDR3 DNA: TGTGCCGCCAGCGAATTTGGCTACACCTTC
CDR3 protein: CAASEFGYTF

J gene: TRBJ2-7
V gene: TRBV7-6
D gene: TRBD2
clone size: .
CDR3 DNA: TGTGCCAGCGGGCGGGAGGACGAGCAGTACTTC
CDR3 protein: CASGREDEQYF

J gene: TRBJ2-5
V gene: TRBV7-9
D gene: TRBD1
clone size: .
CDR3 DNA: TGTGCCAGCAGCTCCGAAGGGGCAGGGGGATTAGAGACCCAGTACTTC
CDR3 protein: CASSSEGAGGLETQYF

J gene: TRBJ2-1
V gene: TRBV27
D gene: TRBD2
clone size: .
CDR3 DNA: TGTGCCAGCAGTTTATATTCGGGACTAGCGACTAATGAGCAGTTCTTC
CDR3 protein: CASSLYSGLATNEQFF

J gene: TRBJ2-1
V gene: TRBV14
D gene: TRBD2
clone size: once
CDR3 DNA: TGTGCCAGCAGCGTACTAGCGGCCTCCTACAATGAGCAGTTCTTC
CDR3 protein: CASSVLAASYNEQFF

J gene: TRBJ2-3
V gene: TRBV5-1
D gene: TRBD2
clone size: .
CDR3 DNA: TGCGCCAGCAGCTTGGGGAATAGCGGGAGTGGCACAGATACGCAGTATTTT
CDR3 protein: CASSLGNSGSGTDTQYF

J gene: TRBJ2-5
V gene: TRBV5-1
D gene: .
clone size: .
CDR3 DNA: TGCGCCAGCAGGACAGGGAGGCAACAAGAGACCCAGTACTTC
CDR3 protein: CASRTGRQQETQYF

J gene: TRBJ1-1
V gene: TRBV6-1
D gene: .
clone size: .
CDR3 DNA: TGTGCCAGCAGTTTAGACGGGGGTGGTACTGAAGCTTTCTTT
CDR3 protein: CASSLDGGGTEAFF

J gene: TRBJ2-7
V gene: TRBV28
D gene: TRBD2
clone size: .
CDR3 DNA: TGTGCCAGCAGCCGCTGGGGACTAGCAGCATACGAGCAGTACTTC
CDR3 protein: CASSRWGLAAYEQYF

J gene: TRBJ1-1
V gene: TRBV11-2
D gene: .
clone size: few
CDR3 DNA: TGTGCCAGCAGCTTAGATCAGGCTGCAAGAACTGGGGCTTTCTTT
CDR3 protein: CASSLDQAARTGAFF

J gene: TRBJ1-5
V gene: TRBV4-1
D gene: .
clone size: .
CDR3 DNA: TGCGCCAGCAGCCAGGCACTATATCAGCCCCAGCATTTT
CDR3 protein: CASSQALYQPQHF

J gene: TRBJ2-1
V gene: TRBV11-2
D gene: .
clone size: .
CDR3 DNA: TGTGCCAGCACCGACATCTACAATGAGCAGTTCTTC
CDR3 protein: CASTDIYNEQFF

J gene: TRBJ2-1
V gene: TRBV15
D gene: TRBD2
clone size: .
CDR3 DNA: TGTGCCACCAGCAGAGATACCGGCGGGAGTTACAATGAGCAGTTCTTC
CDR3 protein: CATSRDTGGSYNEQFF

J gene: TRBJ1-4
V gene: TRBV6-1
D gene: .
clone size: .
CDR3 DNA: TGTGCCAGCAGTGGAGGAACCAGTTTGTGGGGCTATAATGAAAAACTGTTTTTT
CDR3 protein: CASSGGTSLWGYNEKLFF

J gene: TRBJ2-2
V gene: TRBV5-6
D gene: TRBD2
clone size: .
CDR3 DNA: TGTGCCAGCAGCTTATTCGGATGGGAGGGCCTTGACACCGGGGAGCTGTTTTTT
CDR3 protein: CASSLFGWEGLDTGELFF

J gene: TRBJ2-1
V gene: TRBV11-2
D gene: TRBD2
clone size: .
CDR3 DNA: TGTGCCAGCAGTTTTCAGAGACTAGCGGGAGCTAATGAGCAGTTCTTC
CDR3 protein: CASSFQRLAGANEQFF

J gene: TRBJ2-7
V gene: TRBV5-1
D gene: TRBD2
clone size: .
CDR3 DNA: TGCGCCAGCAGCTTGGGGAGACTAGCGGGAACGTACGAGCAGTACTTC
CDR3 protein: CASSLGRLAGTYEQYF

J gene: TRBJ1-4
V gene: TRBV6-5
D gene: .
clone size: .
CDR3 DNA: TGTGCCGCTCGAGGGACAACTAATGAAAAACTGTTTTTT
CDR3 protein: CAARGTTNEKLFF

J gene: TRBJ1-5
V gene: TRBV5-8
D gene: .
clone size: .
CDR3 DNA: TGTGCCAGCAGCTTCGGAAGGCTAGGCTTTAGCAATCAGCCCCAGCATTTT
CDR3 protein: CASSFGRLGFSNQPQHF

J gene: TRBJ2-7
V gene: TRBV7-9
D gene: .
clone size: .
CDR3 DNA: TGTGCCAGCAGCAACCCGCGGGACGCCTACTACGAGCAGTACTTC
CDR3 protein: CASSNPRDAYYEQYF

J gene: TRBJ1-1
V gene: TRBV7-8
D gene: .
clone size: .
CDR3 DNA: TGTGCCAGCAGCCTCCAGGGGTGGGGGTCGGACACTGAAGCTTTCTTT
CDR3 protein: CASSLQGWGSDTEAFF

J gene: TRBJ1-2
V gene: TRBV6-1
D gene: .
clone size: .
CDR3 DNA: TGTGCCAGCAGTGAAGTGGCAACCTATGGCTACACCTTC
CDR3 protein: CASSEVATYGYTF

J gene: TRBJ1-1
V gene: TRBV28
D gene: .
clone size: .
CDR3 DNA: TGTGCCAGCAGTTTAATAAGACAGGCTTCGAACACTGAAGCTTTCTTT
CDR3 protein: CASSLIRQASNTEAFF

J gene: TRBJ2-4
V gene: TRBV7-9
D gene: TRBD2
clone size: once
CDR3 DNA: TGTGCCAGCAGCTCCGGACTAGCGGGAAATAGAAACATTCAGTACTTC
CDR3 protein: CASSSGLAGNRNIQYF

J gene: TRBJ2-7
V gene: TRBV5-1
D gene: .
clone size: few
CDR3 DNA: TGCGCCAGCAGCGGAACTACAGGGAACGAGCAGTACTTC
CDR3 protein: CASSGTTGNEQYF

J gene: TRBJ2-7
V gene: TRBV27
D gene: .
clone size: few
CDR3 DNA: TGTGCCAGCAGTCTCCAAGGGGGCTCCTACGAGCAGTACTTC
CDR3 protein: CASSLQGGSYEQYF

J gene: TRBJ2-5
V gene: TRBV5-4
D gene: .
clone size: few
CDR3 DNA: TGTGCCAGCAGCCCCACAGGGAGAGGTGCAGAGACCCAGTACTTC
CDR3 protein: CASSPTGRGAETQYF

J gene: TRBJ1-4
V gene: TRBV7-2
D gene: TRBD1
clone size: .
CDR3 DNA: TGTGCCAGCAGCTTTCCGAGACAGGGGTGGAATGAAAAACTGTTTTTT
CDR3 protein: CASSFPRQGWNEKLFF

J gene: TRBJ2-7
V gene: TRBV30
D gene: .
clone size: once
CDR3 DNA: TGTGCCTGGAGTGAACTTAGGAGGGGCGAGCAGTACTTC
CDR3 protein: CAWSELRRGEQYF

J gene: TRBJ2-7
V gene: TRBV7-9
D gene: .
clone size: .
CDR3 DNA: TGTGCCAGCAGCGGGTCGTGGAGCGGTACCTCCTACGAGCAGTACTTC
CDR3 protein: CASSGSWSGTSYEQYF

J gene: TRBJ2-5
V gene: TRBV28
D gene: .
clone size: few
CDR3 DNA: TGTGCCAGCAGTTCCCTAACGGAGACCCAGTACTTC
CDR3 protein: CASSSLTETQYF

J gene: TRBJ2-7
V gene: TRBV6-1
D gene: TRBD2
clone size: once
CDR3 DNA: TGTGCCAGCAGTGAAGCGCCGATCGGGACTAGCGACTACGAGCAGTACTTC
CDR3 protein: CASSEAPIGTSDYEQYF

J gene: TRBJ1-2
V gene: TRBV28
D gene: .
clone size: .
CDR3 DNA: TGTGCCACCAGATATCAGGGGTCGAACTATGGCTACACCTTC
CDR3 protein: CATRYQGSNYGYTF

J gene: TRBJ2-6
V gene: TRBV10-3
D gene: .
clone size: .
CDR3 DNA: TGTGCCATCAGTGAGACCCTAGCTGGTGGGGCCAACGTCCTGACTTTC
CDR3 protein: CAISETLAGGANVLTF

J gene: TRBJ1-3
V gene: TRBV12-5
D gene: TRBD1
clone size: .
CDR3 DNA: TGTGCTAGTGGGCCACGAGACAGGGGTAGTGGAAACACCATATATTTT
CDR3 protein: CASGPRDRGSGNTIYF

J gene: TRBJ2-3
V gene: TRBV12-5
D gene: .
clone size: .
CDR3 DNA: TGTGCTAGTGCGGAGGGAAACCCCTCAAATACGCAGTATTTT
CDR3 protein: CASAEGNPSNTQYF

J gene: TRBJ2-5
V gene: TRBV15
D gene: .
clone size: .
CDR3 DNA: TGTGCCACCAGCAGAGTTAGCGGCGGAGAGACCCAGTACTTC
CDR3 protein: CATSRVSGGETQYF

J gene: TRBJ2-7
V gene: TRBV10-1
D gene: TRBD2
clone size: .
CDR3 DNA: TGCGCCAGCAGTGAGAGGGCGGGAGGGTACGAGCAGTACTTC
CDR3 protein: CASSERAGGYEQYF

J gene: TRBJ2-1
V gene: TRBV29-1
D gene: TRBD1
clone size: .
CDR3 DNA: TGCAGCGTTGGTGGGACAGACTACAATGAGCAGTTCTTC
CDR3 protein: CSVGGTDYNEQFF

J gene: TRBJ2-7
V gene: TRBV13
D gene: TRBD1
clone size: .
CDR3 DNA: TGTGCCAGCAGCTGGGGCAGGGGGCTGTGGAACGAGCAGTACTTC
CDR3 protein: CASSWGRGLWNEQYF

J gene: TRBJ2-3
V gene: TRBV7-2
D gene: .
clone size: many
CDR3 DNA: TGTGCCAGCAGCAGCCACCGAAGAGATACGCAGTATTTT
CDR3 protein: CASSSHRRDTQYF

J gene: TRBJ2-7
V gene: TRBV7-8
D gene: TRBD2
clone size: .
CDR3 DNA: TGTGCCAGCAGCCCCACTAGCGGGAGGGACTACGAGCAGTACTTC
CDR3 protein: CASSPTSGRDYEQYF

J gene: TRBJ2-3
V gene: TRBV19
D gene: .
clone size: once
CDR3 DNA: TGTGCCAGTAGCGAGGGAGAGGTCACAGATACGCAGTATTTT
CDR3 protein: CASSEGEVTDTQYF

J gene: TRBJ2-1
V gene: TRBV28
D gene: TRBD1
clone size: once
CDR3 DNA: TGTGCCAGCAGTCAGATGACCGGGACAGTGGGTGAGCAGTTCTTC
CDR3 protein: CASSQMTGTVGEQFF